The present entry profiles one T cell receptor (beta chain) with its context. This clonotype was seen many times. The antigen it recognizes is unknown. No base qualities exist here, and no much larger clone lies one base off it. The protocol used for the library was PCR. Sequencing was carried out with an Illumina HiSeq 2500. TCR libraries were prepared with molecular barcoding, using unique molecular identifiers to normalize TCRbeta repertoire quantification. TCRdb ran its own pipeline on the public reads, namely fastp trimming at Q25 and MiXCR clone calling, and kept in-frame beta chains. Each record represents a unique CDR3 protein, reported with the most common genes and DNA among its rows. The sample data list over 450,000 distinct CDR3 sequences, and over 9.5% of these were observed just once. Around 2% of the sample comes from the top ten. The record originates from a study of T-cell reconstitution after alpha-beta-depleted transplantation in children (dated by TCRdb to the mid-2010s). Looking at the study overall: Using TCR repertoire profiling, the study followed T-cell immune reconstitution in a quantitative way in children after TCRalphabeta/CD19-depleted allogeneic hematopoietic cell transplantation. General study outcomes and caveats: The high TCRbeta diversity at day 60 in some patients was ascribed to recipient T cells and intrathymic progenitors that had survived conditioning. The apparently early recovery of alphabetaT-cell counts about two months after transplant reportedly depended on only several hundred rapidly expanded clones that came from non-depleted graft cells. The frequencies of hyperexpanded clones fell over the following months, and after one year, T-cell counts and TCRbeta diversity were mostly attributed to newly produced T cells.

In the paper's terms, the treatment or condition label means: allogeneic hematopoietic cell transplantation with graft depleted of TCRalphabeta T cells and CD19 B cells. TCRalphabeta/CD19-depleted allogeneic hematopoietic cell grafts were given to the transplant recipients, all of whom were children. Measured from the cysteine to the phenylalanine, the CDR3 is 15 residues long. Just CDR3 DNA is preserved here, 45 bases in frame from base 1. The germline V gene provides CDR1 MDHEN and CDR2 SYDVKM. For this chain, trimming is 6 bases at the V end and 5 bases at the J end, and the number of junction bases without a gene match is 8.

The material sequenced was PBMCs, taken before TCRalphabeta/CD19-depleted stem cell transplant. This chain is built from TRBV28 and TRBJ1-4, and TRBD1 aligns with 8 junction nucleotides. The receptor was derived from a child aged 2 to 10 with inherited bone marrow failure, due to receive a stem cell transplant. The CDR3 reads CASSPIGTGNEKLFF. The DNA reads TGTGCCAGCAGCCCAATAGGGACAGGAAATGAAAAACTGTTTTTT.